This T cell receptor beta chain is from a study of identical twins. MiXCR, run by TCRdb on the 5' RACE reads, gives a single entry per CDR3 protein. The data hold 690,000 or so distinct CDR3 sequences, with around 6.1% observed a single time. The CDR3 loop spans 15 amino acids. Trimming stripped 4 bases from V and 2 bases from J, with 11 bases between. Germline CDR1 reads ENHRY; CDR2 reads SYGVKD. Regarding the study as a whole: Cross-sectional statistics, not tracking of the same donors, supported the conclusions. Memory repertoires showed no such pattern, whereas abundant cord blood beta clonotypes carried fewer insertions.

This clonotype was seen many times. Its antigen is not identified. The chain joins TRBV10-3 to TRBJ2-2; D possibly corresponds to TRBD1 (6 bases). Input material: naive T cells sorted from blood. The source of this sequence is a man between 18 and 29 years old in good health. The chain's CDR3 is CAISGTAANTGELFF. CDR3 sequence (DNA): TGTGCCATCAGTGGGACAGCGGCAAACACCGGGGAGCTGTTTTTT.